The rows below give T cell receptor beta chains drawn from one sample of a study of blood T cell repertoires in COVID-19. TCRdb's table, derived via immunoSEQ multiplex PCR, lists solely in-frame clones and lacks some. This sample has about 200,000 clones, with roughly nine tenths found just once. Sequenced input: peripheral blood. The receptors were sampled from a woman between 45 and 65 years old with acute or convalescent COVID-19. CDR3s include the opening cysteine and the closing phenylalanine or tryptophan.

j_call v_call cdr3_aa
TRBJ2-4 TRBV27 CASSPDPTGSGKNIQYF
TRBJ2-7 TRBV30 CAWRGDGDEQYF
TRBJ2-7 TRBV5-4 CASSLGGTGGYEQYF
TRBJ1-3 TRBV6-1 CASSESIPLSGNTIYF
TRBJ2-7 TRBV7-9 CASSSLAGGPGEQYF
TRBJ1-6 TRBV5-1 CASSLGSSYNSPLHF
TRBJ2-1 TRBV5-6 CASSPFPSSYNEQFF
TRBJ1-1 TRBV30 CAWSVLLAGGEAFF
TRBJ2-1 TRBV3-1/TRBV3-2 CASSQELVGPNNEQFF
TRBJ1-1 TRBV9 CASSALDRAEAFF
TRBJ2-7 TRBV12-3/TRBV12-4 CASSRVDNYEQYF
TRBJ2-7 TRBV7-3 CASSSNLGGDSQYF
TRBJ2-3 TRBV11-3 CASSLGYTDSRTDTQYF
TRBJ2-2 TRBV4-3 CASSQGGGRTGELFF
TRBJ2-7 TRBV2 CASSQQVTRVKYF
TRBJ1-4 TRBV7-2 CASSLKWIAGQGEKLFF
TRBJ1-1 TRBV7-2 CASSLESRVGTEAFF
TRBJ2-7 TRBV7-2 CASSLYTYEQYF
TRBJ1-1 TRBV6-5 CASSGGGVAEAFF
TRBJ1-4 TRBV6-5 CASNKQGAGEKLFF
TRBJ1-2 TRBV28 CASSYPTVFYGYTF
TRBJ1-3 TRBV9 CASSRTGSGNTIYF
TRBJ1-1 TRBV15 CATSRVDLTNTEAFF